The clone carrying this T cell receptor (beta chain) was observed many times. What it recognizes is unknown. The data are from a study of molecular identifiers for immune sequencing clone quantification. Study results and limitations: Clones that had above 20 RNA copies took up over 98% of effector molecules but under 1% in naive cells. Highly expanded clones may be undercounted when identical TCR molecules share barcodes.

With listed TCR primers and previously described methods, bulk TCR libraries were prepared. MiXCR, applied by TCRdb to the PCR reads, yields one record per CDR3 protein. Among roughly 300,000 distinct CDR3 sequences listed, roughly 24% were seen once. The CDR3 is 16 amino acids. V shed 6 bases, J shed 9 bases, and the junction held 14 bases outside the gene matches. Looked up from germline, CDR1 is MNHNY and CDR2 is SVGAGI (reference sequence). The sequencing input was naive CD8+ T cells from blood, with Jurkat cell RNA spiked in. Subset defined: FACS-sorted CD8+CD4-CCR7+CD45RA+ naive T cells. The rearrangement links TRBV6-6 to TRBJ2-1; 10 nucleotides align to TRBD2. The receptor was derived from a human donor in good health. Some libraries in this study had Jurkat cell RNA spiked in. CDR3 in DNA: TGTGCCAGCAGCTTCGGTACTAGCGGGAATGGTGGTGAGCAGTTCTTC. This gives the protein CASSFGTSGNGGEQFF.